The 21 T cell receptor beta chains below come from one sample, sequenced in a study of cytomegalovirus exposure and HLA in healthy donors. The PCR contained 60 Vbeta and 13 Jbeta primers. Repertoires were generated with immunoSEQ multiplex PCR, while TCRdb's copy carries only in-frame clones and drops some. The sample has 130,000 to 150,000 clones, around 84% seen once. Sequenced material: PBMCs. These TCRs come from a middle-aged man in good health and CMV-seropositive.

The rearrangement links TRBV10-2 to TRBJ2-3; D is ambiguous. The V gene's germline CDR1 is WSHSY and CDR2 SAAADI. V was shortened by 2 bases and J by 0 bases, with 9 bases between the two germline ends. This CDR3 comprises 15 residues. In DNA form, the CDR3 reads TGCGCCAGCAGTGAGGAGATGATTAGCACAGATACGCAGTATTTT. Its protein product is CASSEEMISTDTQYF.

The J gene is TRBJ2-7, the V gene TRBV5-6, with 8 bases fitting TRBD2. This CDR3 comprises 16 residues. Germline V gene sequence: CDR1 SGHDT, CDR2 YYEEEE. V shed 4 bases, J shed 3 bases, and the junction held 12 bases outside the gene matches. The CDR3, as DNA: TGTGCCAGCAGCGCCACACTAGCGGCCCCTAGCTACGAGCAGTACTTC. As protein: CASSATLAAPSYEQYF.

The sample holds a few counts of this clone. The chain employs TRBV28 and TRBJ1-2; maybe TRBD1 (6 bases). Germline V gene sequence: CDR1 MDHEN, CDR2 SYDVKM. Trimming left V 2 bases short and J 2 bases short, with 15 bases between. CDR3 length: 16 amino acids. The CDR3 DNA is TGTGCCAGCAGTTTAGGGGGGGCCGGAGGGAACTATGGCTACACCTTC. Its translation: CASSLGGAGGNYGYTF.

This rearrangement joins TRBV19 to TRBJ1-1; 9 bases map to TRBD1. CDR3 length: 14 amino acids. Germline CDR1 LNHDA, CDR2 SQIVND (reference sequence). V lost 6 bases and J lost 5; bases outside the gene matches: 7. CDR3 protein: CASSPGQGSTEAFF. The CDR3 bases are TGTGCCAGTAGCCCGGGACAGGGTTCGACTGAAGCTTTCTTT.

The chain combines TRBV27 with TRBJ2-1, with 7 bases aligning to TRBD2. The CDR3 extends over 15 amino acids. Germline V gene lookup returns CDR1 MNHEY and CDR2 SMNVEV (reference sequence). V trimming: 7 bases; J trimming: 6 bases; junction bases outside the gene matches: 12. The CDR3 DNA reads as TGTGCCAGCACCCCGGGGGGAAGTCCGGGCAATGAGCAGTTCTTC. Amino acid sequence: CASTPGGSPGNEQFF.

Here the CDR3 reads CASREDILDGYTF. CDR3 nucleotides: TGTGCCTCCCGGGAAGACATTCTGGATGGCTACACCTTC. This chain joins TRBV6-1 and TRBJ1-2; D call uncertain. The ends were cut back, 11 bases at V and 6 bases at J, with 19 bases in the middle. This CDR3 contains 13 residues. Germline V gene sequence: CDR1 MNHNS, CDR2 SASEGT.

V and J are TRBV7-6 and TRBJ2-7; 11 bases fit TRBD1. CDR3 length: 13 amino acids. The ends lost 5 bases at V and 9 bases at J; junction bases unmatched: 6. The germline V gene encodes CDR1 SGHVS and CDR2 FNYEAQ. CDR3 region: CASSPGTGGTQYF. CDR3 bases: TGTGCCAGCAGCCCCGGGACAGGGGGAACGCAGTACTTC.

DNA for the CDR3: TGCAGCGTTGAGGGGTGGGCGGGACCTAACACCGGGGAGCTGTTTTTT. It encodes CSVEGWAGPNTGELFF. The rearrangement joins TRBV29-1 to TRBJ2-2, with a weak D call TRBD2 (6 bases). Germline V lookup: CDR1 SQVTM, CDR2 ANQGSEA. V was trimmed by 3 bases and J by 2 bases, leaving 16 bases between them. The CDR3 spans 16 residues.

This clone was recorded once. The genes are TRBV9 and TRBJ1-5, with D perhaps matching TRBD1 (5 bases). V lost 4 bases to trimming and J lost 8 bases, with 19 bases between them. This CDR3 has 15 residues. The germline V gene encodes CDR1 SGDLS and CDR2 YYNGEE. The CDR3 nucleotides read TGTGCCAGCAGCCCGGCGGGGCGGACTTCGGAGCCCCAGCATTTT. It codes for CASSPAGRTSEPQHF. Looking up the rest from reference TRBV9 and TRBJ1-5 gives the full variable domain: DSGVTQTPKHLITATGQRVTLRCSPRSGDLSVYWYQQSLDQGLQFLIQYYNGEERAKGNILERFSAQQFPDLHSELNLSSLELGDSALYFCASSPAGRTSEPQHFGDGTRLSIL.

A few counts support this clone. The chain has TRBV5-1 and TRBJ2-2; 8 bases map to TRBD2. V shed 0 bases, J shed 2 bases, and the junction held 3 bases outside the gene matches. This CDR3 has 16 amino acids. Germline V CDR1 and CDR2: SGHRS, YFSETQ. This CDR3 is CASSLVSGVNTGELFF. The CDR3 bases are TGCGCCAGCAGCTTGGTTAGCGGGGTTAACACCGGGGAGCTGTTTTTT.

J is TRBJ1-2 and V is TRBV5-4, with a tentative D call TRBD1 (5 bases). The V end lost 4 bases, the J end lost 3 bases, and 19 bases lay between the germline ends. CDR3 size: 16 residues. Per the germline V gene, CDR1 is SGHNT and CDR2 is YYREEE (reference sequence). This CDR3 is CASSPGGELGYYGYTF. The CDR3, as DNA: TGTGCCAGCAGCCCCGGGGGAGAGTTGGGGTACTATGGCTACACCTTC.

The chain carries TRBV18 and TRBJ2-2; the D gene is possibly TRBD1 (6 bases). Germline V gene data show CDR1 as KGHSH and CDR2 as LQKENI. The CDR3 loop spans 14 amino acids. Between the trimmed V and J ends, which lost 4 bases and 2 bases, there was a span of 8 bases. The CDR3 DNA follows: TGTGCCAGCTCACAGGACAGAAACACCGGGGAGCTGTTTTTT. Amino acid sequence: CASSQDRNTGELFF.

The chain couples TRBV7-2 to TRBJ1-5; D not resolved. From germline, CDR1 is SGHTA and CDR2 FQGNSA. The CDR3 consists of 17 residues. The V gene lost 3 bases and the J gene lost 0 bases, with 15 bases spanning the gap. The CDR3 nucleotides read TGTGCCAGCAGCTTGGTAGGAGGGCCCTATAGCAATCAGCCCCAGCATTTT. It is translated as CASSLVGGPYSNQPQHF. The variable domain in full, with the rest retrieved from reference TRBV7-2 and TRBJ1-5, is GAGVSQSPSNKVTEKGKDVELRCDPISGHTALYWYRQSLGQGLEFLIYFQGNSAPDKSGLPSDRFSAERTGGSVSTLTIQRTQQEDSAVYLCASSLVGGPYSNQPQHFGDGTRLSIL.

The chain combines TRBV28 with TRBJ1-2, with D unresolved. V was cut by 1 base and J by 6 bases, with 6 bases left in between. This CDR3 is 12 amino acids long. CDR1 and CDR2 (germline): MDHEN, SYDVKM. The CDR3 bases are TGTGCCAGCAGTTTATTAAATAATGGCTACACCTTC. It encodes CASSLLNNGYTF.

V gene TRBV6-5 combines with J gene TRBJ1-2, with D perhaps matching TRBD1 (5 bases). CDR1 and CDR2 (germline): MNHEY, SVGAGI. CDR3 length: 15 amino acids. The V end lost 2 bases, the J end lost 0 bases, and 10 bases lay between the germline ends. DNA of the CDR3: TGTGCCAGCAGTTACCCCGGGACTGCTAACTATGGCTACACCTTC. It translates to CASSYPGTANYGYTF.

The chain links TRBV7-9 to TRBJ2-2; TRBD1 matches 7 bases. V shed 5 bases and J 4 bases; nucleotides not matched to a gene: 4. Germline V gene lookup returns CDR1 SEHNR and CDR2 FQNEAQ (reference sequence). This CDR3 is 14 amino acids long. The CDR3: CASSRSGGTGELFF. The DNA of the CDR3 is TGTGCCAGCAGCCGATCAGGGGGCACCGGGGAGCTGTTTTTT.

As for this clone: A read error may produce the germline difference seen at one junction end. J is TRBJ1-5 and V is TRBV7-9; 8 nucleotides agree with TRBD1. This CDR3 has 15 amino acids. Germline values: CDR1 SEHNR, CDR2 FQNEAQ (reference sequence). CDR3 sequence (DNA): TGTTCCAGCAGCGGACAGGGTAGCGGCAATCAGCCCCAGCATTTT. Its protein is CSSSGQGSGNQPQHF.

The chain couples TRBV19 to TRBJ2-7; D perhaps matches TRBD2 (5 bases). CDR3 length: 13 amino acids. The ends were cut back, 4 bases at V and 2 bases at J, with 9 bases in the middle. Germline lookup yields CDR1 LNHDA and CDR2 SQIVND (reference sequence). CDR3 loop: CASSTAGAYEQYF. The DNA for the CDR3 is TGTGCCAGTAGTACGGCCGGGGCCTACGAGCAGTACTTC.

This clone was seen once. The gene calls are TRBV4-1 and TRBJ2-1, with D tentatively TRBD1 (6 bases). This CDR3 comprises 16 residues. The V and J ends lost 2 bases and 7 bases respectively, with 18 bases between them. CDR1 is MGHRA, CDR2 YSYEKL, per germline. CDR3 sequence reads: CASSQTLGAQDNEQFF. CDR3 coding DNA: TGCGCCAGCAGCCAAACCTTGGGGGCCCAGGATAATGAGCAGTTCTTC.

The sample holds a few counts of this clone. The gene calls are TRBV10-3 and TRBJ2-1, with TRBD1 as a possible D gene (6 bases). The germline CDR1 and CDR2 sequences are ENHRY and SYGVKD. The CDR3 extends over 12 amino acids. V lost 4 bases, J lost 10 bases, and 11 bases lay in between. The DNA of the CDR3 is TGTGCCATCAGTGCGGTAGGGACAGAGCAGTTCTTC. This codes for CAISAVGTEQFF.

J is TRBJ1-2 and V is TRBV28; 7 bases match TRBD1. V dropped 7 bases and J dropped 7; count of bases not matched to a gene: 9. The CDR3 is 13 residues long. Per germline, CDR1 MDHEN and CDR2 SYDVKM. CDR3 amino acids: CASTGGQVCGYTF. CDR3 DNA sequence: TGTGCCAGCACAGGAGGACAGGTATGTGGCTACACCTTC.